The text below deals with one T cell receptor beta chain. Antigen specificity is unknown. This specimen comes from a study of radiotherapy plus CTLA-4 blockade in lung cancer. Study-wide results and caveats: In blood, TCR clones derived from the tumor expanded after radiotherapy plus ipilimumab.

Some clones are missing from TCRdb's copy, which holds only in-frame ones; the method was immunoSEQ multiplex PCR. This table has 83,000 or so clones, under 85% appearing once. V lost 7 bases and J 8 bases, leaving 17 bases between the germline ends. The CDR3 totals 13 residues. Germline loops: CDR1 MDHEN, CDR2 SYDVKM. The J gene is TRBJ1-1, the V gene TRBV28, with D maybe TRBD1 (6 bases). Sequences were derived from peripheral blood, sampled from a patient treated with radiotherapy plus ipilimumab. The source of this sequence is a human donor with non-small cell lung cancer who had stable disease on radiotherapy plus ipilimumab. Here the CDR3 reads CASNEPQRGEAFF. The CDR3 nucleotides are TGTGCCAGCAATGAACCACAGAGGGGGGAAGCTTTCTTT.